These 6 T cell receptor beta chains were sequenced from one sample in a study of identifying expanded T cells in peripheral blood. Only in-frame clones appear in the TCRdb table, and some are missing; sequencing was by immunoSEQ multiplex PCR. The table has tens of thousands of clones, 65% to 85% seen once. The sample comprised blood. The receptors shown here come from a person aged 18 to 75 in good health.

This clone was observed a single time. CDR3 DNA sequence: TGCGCCAGCAGCTTTGAACTAGCGGGAGGGGCCTACGAGCAGTACTTC. Protein sequence: CASSFELAGGAYEQYF. The rearrangement joins TRBV5-1 to TRBJ2-7, with 13 bases aligning to TRBD2. The CDR3 length is 16 residues. The junction had 4 bases not matched to a gene; V was cut back by 2 bases and J by 2 bases. Germline CDR1 reads SGHRS; CDR2 reads YFSETQ.

The rearrangement uses TRBV4-1 and TRBJ2-5; no clear D gene. Germline loops: CDR1 MGHRA, CDR2 YSYEKL. The CDR3 loop spans 9 amino acids. Trimming shortened V by 10 bases and J by 4 bases, and 4 bases separated the two germline ends. CDR3 in DNA: TGCGCCAAACGAGAGACCCAGTACTTC. It specifies CAKRETQYF.

V is TRBV7-3 and J is TRBJ2-3, with D maybe TRBD1 (6 bases). Germline CDR1 is SGHTA and CDR2 is FQGTGA. This CDR3 has 14 amino acids. V was pared by 5 bases and J by 3 bases, with 12 bases between. DNA of the CDR3: TGTGCCAGCAGCCCGATACAGGGAACAGATACGCAGTATTTT. Translated: CASSPIQGTDTQYF.

The chain uses TRBV2 and TRBJ1-5; 9 positions match TRBD1. Unmatched junction bases numbered 3, after V lost 4 bases and J lost 5 bases. The CDR3 totals 14 residues. Germline loops: CDR1 SNHLY, CDR2 FYNNEI. In DNA, the CDR3 is TGTGCCAGCAGTGGACAGGGGGTTGATCAGCCCCAGCATTTT. This gives the protein CASSGQGVDQPQHF. Full variable domain (missing parts from reference TRBV2 and TRBJ1-5): EPEVTQTPSHQVTQMGQEVILRCVPISNHLYFYWYRQILGQKVEFLVSFYNNEISEKSEIFDDQFSVERPDGSNFTLKIRSTKLEDSAMYFCASSGQGVDQPQHFGDGTRLSIL.

CDR3 nucleotide sequence: TGTGCCAGCAGCGTGGGACTAGCGGGAATCTATGAGCAGTTCTTC. Protein: CASSVGLAGIYEQFF. This rearrangement joins TRBV11-3 to TRBJ2-1, with 13 bases fitting TRBD2. This CDR3 has 15 amino acids. Germline V gene data show CDR1 as SGHNT and CDR2 as YENEEA. With V trimmed by 5 bases and J by 8 bases, 6 bases remained unmatched.

This chain's CDR3 is CAISERTGPYEQYF. The CDR3 DNA reads TGTGCCATCAGTGAGAGGACAGGACCCTACGAGCAGTACTTC. The rearrangement joins TRBV10-3 to TRBJ2-7; 7 nucleotides align to TRBD1. CDR3 length: 14 residues. CDR1 is ENHRY and CDR2 is SYGVKD in the germline V gene. V lost 2 bases and J lost 2; bases outside the gene matches: 3.